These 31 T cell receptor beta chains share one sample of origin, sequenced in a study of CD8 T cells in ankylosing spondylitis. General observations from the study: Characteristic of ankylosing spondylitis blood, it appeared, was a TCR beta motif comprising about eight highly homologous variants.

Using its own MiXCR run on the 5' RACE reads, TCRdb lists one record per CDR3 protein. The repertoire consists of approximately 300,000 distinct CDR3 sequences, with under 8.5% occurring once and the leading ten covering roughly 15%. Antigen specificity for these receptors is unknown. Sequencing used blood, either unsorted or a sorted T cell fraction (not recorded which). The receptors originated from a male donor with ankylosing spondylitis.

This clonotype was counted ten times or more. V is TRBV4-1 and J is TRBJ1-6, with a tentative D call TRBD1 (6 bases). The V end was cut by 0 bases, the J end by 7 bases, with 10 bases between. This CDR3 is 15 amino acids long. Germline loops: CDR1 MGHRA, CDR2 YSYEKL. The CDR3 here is CASSQETTGNSPLHF. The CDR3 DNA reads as TGCGCCAGCAGCCAAGAAACGACAGGAAATTCACCCCTCCACTTT.

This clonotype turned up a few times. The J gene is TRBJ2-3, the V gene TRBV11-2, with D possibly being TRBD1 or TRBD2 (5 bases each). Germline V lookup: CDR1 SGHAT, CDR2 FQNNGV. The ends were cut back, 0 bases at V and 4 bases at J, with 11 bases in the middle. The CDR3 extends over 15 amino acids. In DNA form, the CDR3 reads TGTGCCAGCAGCTTAGAGGGTGGGACCTCAGATACGCAGTATTTT. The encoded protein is CASSLEGGTSDTQYF.

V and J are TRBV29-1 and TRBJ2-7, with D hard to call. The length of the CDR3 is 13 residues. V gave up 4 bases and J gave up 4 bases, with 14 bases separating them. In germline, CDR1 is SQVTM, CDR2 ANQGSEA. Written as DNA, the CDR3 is TGCAGCGTTGCTGTGGGGTTTCGGTACGAGCAGTACTTC. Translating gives CSVAVGFRYEQYF.

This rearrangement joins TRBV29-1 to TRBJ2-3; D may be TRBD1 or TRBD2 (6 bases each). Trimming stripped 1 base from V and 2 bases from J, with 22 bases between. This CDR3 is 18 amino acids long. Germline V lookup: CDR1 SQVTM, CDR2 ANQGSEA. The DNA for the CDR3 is TGCAGCGTTGAAGGGGGGGCGGGGCGAGAGCACGACACAGATACGCAGTATTTT. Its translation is CSVEGGAGREHDTDTQYF.

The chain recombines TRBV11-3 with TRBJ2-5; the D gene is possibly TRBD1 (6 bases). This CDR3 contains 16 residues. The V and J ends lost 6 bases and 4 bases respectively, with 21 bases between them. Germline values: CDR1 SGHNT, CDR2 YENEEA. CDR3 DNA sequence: TGTGCCAGCAGACAGGGCTGGGACCCGGGGAGAGAGACCCAGTACTTC. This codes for CASRQGWDPGRETQYF.

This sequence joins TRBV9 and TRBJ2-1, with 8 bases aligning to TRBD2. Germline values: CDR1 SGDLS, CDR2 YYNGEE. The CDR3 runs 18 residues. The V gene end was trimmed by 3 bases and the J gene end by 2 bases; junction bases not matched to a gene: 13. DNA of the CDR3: TGTGCCAGCAGCGAGAGGAATAGCGGGAACCCCCCCTACAATGAGCAGTTCTTC. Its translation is CASSERNSGNPPYNEQFF.

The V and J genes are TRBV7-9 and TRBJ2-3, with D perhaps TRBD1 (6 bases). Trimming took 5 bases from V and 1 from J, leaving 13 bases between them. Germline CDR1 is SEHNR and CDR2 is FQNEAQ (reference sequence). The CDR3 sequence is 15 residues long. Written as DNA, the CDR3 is TGTGCCAGCAGCCCAGAGGGACATGGCACAGATACGCAGTATTTT. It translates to CASSPEGHGTDTQYF.

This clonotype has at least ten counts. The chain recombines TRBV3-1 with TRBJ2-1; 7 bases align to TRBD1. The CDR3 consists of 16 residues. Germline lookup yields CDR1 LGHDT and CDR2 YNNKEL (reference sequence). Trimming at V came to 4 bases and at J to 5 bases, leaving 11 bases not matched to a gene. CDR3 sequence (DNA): TGTGCCAGCAGCCCCGATTGGACAGGCCTGGACAATGAGCAGTTCTTC. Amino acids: CASSPDWTGLDNEQFF.

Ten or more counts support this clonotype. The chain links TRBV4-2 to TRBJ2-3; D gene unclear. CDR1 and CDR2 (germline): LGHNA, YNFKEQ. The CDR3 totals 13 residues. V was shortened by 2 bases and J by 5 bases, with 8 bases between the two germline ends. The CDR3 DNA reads TGTGCCAGCAGCCAAATAAAGGGAGATACGCAGTATTTT. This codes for CASSQIKGDTQYF.

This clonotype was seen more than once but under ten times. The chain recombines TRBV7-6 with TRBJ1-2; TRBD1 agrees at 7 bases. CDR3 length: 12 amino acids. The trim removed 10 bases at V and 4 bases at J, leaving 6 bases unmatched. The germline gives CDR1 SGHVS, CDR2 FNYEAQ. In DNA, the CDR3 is TGTGCCACCGGGACAGTCACCTATGGCTACACCTTC. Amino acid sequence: CATGTVTYGYTF.

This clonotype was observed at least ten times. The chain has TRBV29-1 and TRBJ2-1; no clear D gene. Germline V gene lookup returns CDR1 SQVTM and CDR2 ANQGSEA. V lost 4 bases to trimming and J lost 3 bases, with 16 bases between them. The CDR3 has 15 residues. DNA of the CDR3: TGCAGCGTTGTTCTCGGTCGGAGTTTCTACAATGAGCAGTTCTTC. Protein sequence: CSVVLGRSFYNEQFF.

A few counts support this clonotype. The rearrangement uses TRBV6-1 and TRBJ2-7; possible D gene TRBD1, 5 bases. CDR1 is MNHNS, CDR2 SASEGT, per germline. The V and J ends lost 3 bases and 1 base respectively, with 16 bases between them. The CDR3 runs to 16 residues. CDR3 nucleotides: TGTGCCAGCAGTGATGAGGACATACACCCGTCCTACGAGCAGTACTTC. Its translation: CASSDEDIHPSYEQYF.

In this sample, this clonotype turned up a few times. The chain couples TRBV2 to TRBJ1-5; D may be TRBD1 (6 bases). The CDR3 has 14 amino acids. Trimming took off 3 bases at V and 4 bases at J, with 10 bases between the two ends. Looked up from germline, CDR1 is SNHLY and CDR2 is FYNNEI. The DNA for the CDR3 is TGTGCCAGCAGTGATGGGACACCTAATCAGCCCCAGCATTTT. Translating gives CASSDGTPNQPQHF.

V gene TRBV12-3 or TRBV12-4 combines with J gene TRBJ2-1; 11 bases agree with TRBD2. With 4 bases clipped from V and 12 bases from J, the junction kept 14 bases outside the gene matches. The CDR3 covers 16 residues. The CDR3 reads CASSSALAGGWNRQFF. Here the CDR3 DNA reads TGTGCCAGCAGTTCTGCTCTAGCGGGAGGATGGAACCGGCAGTTCTTC.

CDR3 loop: CASSIGEAYEQYF. In DNA form, the CDR3 reads TGTGCCAGTAGTATAGGTGAGGCCTACGAGCAGTACTTC. The chain recombines TRBV19 with TRBJ2-7, with D unresolved. V was pared by 1 base and J by 2 bases, with 6 bases between. CDR3 size: 13 residues. In germline, CDR1 is LNHDA, CDR2 SQIVND (reference sequence).

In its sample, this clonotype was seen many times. The CDR3 nucleotides read TGCAGCGTCGCGCCGACGGGGAGCGCTGAGCAGTACTTC. The encoded protein is CSVAPTGSAEQYF. V gene TRBV29-1 combines with J gene TRBJ2-7, with D possibly matching TRBD2 (5 bases). V lost 6 bases and J 7 bases, leaving 19 bases between the germline ends. This CDR3 is built from 13 residues. Per germline, CDR1 SQVTM and CDR2 ANQGSEA.

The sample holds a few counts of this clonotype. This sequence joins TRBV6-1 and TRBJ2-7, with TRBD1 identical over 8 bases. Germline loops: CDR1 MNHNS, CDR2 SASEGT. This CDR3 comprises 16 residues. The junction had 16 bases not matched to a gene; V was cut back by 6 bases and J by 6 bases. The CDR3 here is CASRDRVTGLLGEQYF. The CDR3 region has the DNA TGTGCCAGCAGGGACAGGGTTACAGGGTTGTTGGGCGAGCAGTACTTC.

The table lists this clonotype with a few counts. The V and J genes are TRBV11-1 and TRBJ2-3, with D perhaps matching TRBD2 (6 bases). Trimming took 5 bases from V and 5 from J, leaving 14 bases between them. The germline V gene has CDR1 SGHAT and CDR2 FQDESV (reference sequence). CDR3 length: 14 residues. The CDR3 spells CASSTRDSQDTQYF. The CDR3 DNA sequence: TGTGCCAGCAGCACCCGGGACTCCCAAGATACGCAGTATTTT.

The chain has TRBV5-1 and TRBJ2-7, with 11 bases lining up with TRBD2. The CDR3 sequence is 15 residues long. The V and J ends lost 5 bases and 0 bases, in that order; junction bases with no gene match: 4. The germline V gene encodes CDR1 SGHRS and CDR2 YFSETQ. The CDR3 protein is CASSSSGRISYEQYF. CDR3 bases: TGCGCCAGCAGTTCTAGCGGGAGGATCTCCTACGAGCAGTACTTC.

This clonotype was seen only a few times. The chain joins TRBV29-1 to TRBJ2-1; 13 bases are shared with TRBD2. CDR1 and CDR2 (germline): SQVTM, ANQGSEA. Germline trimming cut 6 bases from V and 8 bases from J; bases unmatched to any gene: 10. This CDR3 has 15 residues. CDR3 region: CSVTGTSGDLYEQFF. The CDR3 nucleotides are TGCAGCGTCACCGGGACTAGCGGGGATCTCTATGAGCAGTTCTTC.

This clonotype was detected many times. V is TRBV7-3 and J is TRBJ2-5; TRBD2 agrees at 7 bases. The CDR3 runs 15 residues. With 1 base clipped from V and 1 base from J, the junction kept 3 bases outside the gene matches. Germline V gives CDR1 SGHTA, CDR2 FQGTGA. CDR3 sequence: CASSLNPSGQETQYF. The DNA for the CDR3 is TGTGCCAGCAGCTTAAACCCTAGCGGCCAAGAGACCCAGTACTTC.

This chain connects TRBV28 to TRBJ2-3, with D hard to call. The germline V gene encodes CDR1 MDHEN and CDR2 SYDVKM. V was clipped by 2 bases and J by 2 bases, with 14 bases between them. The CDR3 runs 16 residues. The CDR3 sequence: CASSLIDKRNTDTQYF. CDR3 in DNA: TGTGCCAGCAGTTTAATCGACAAAAGAAACACAGATACGCAGTATTTT.

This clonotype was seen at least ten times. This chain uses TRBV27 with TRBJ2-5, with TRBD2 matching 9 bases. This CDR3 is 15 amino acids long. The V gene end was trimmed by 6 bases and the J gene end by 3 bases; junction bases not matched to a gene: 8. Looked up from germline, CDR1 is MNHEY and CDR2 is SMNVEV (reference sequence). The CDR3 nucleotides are TGTGCCAGCAGCTCGGGGACTAGCAGAAAAGAGACCCAGTACTTC. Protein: CASSSGTSRKETQYF.

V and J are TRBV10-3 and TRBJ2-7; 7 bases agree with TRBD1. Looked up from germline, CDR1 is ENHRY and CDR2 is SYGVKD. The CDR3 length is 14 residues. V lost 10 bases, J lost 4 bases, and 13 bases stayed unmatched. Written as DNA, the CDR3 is TGTGCCACCCGAGAGCCCGGACAGGTGTACGAGCAGTACTTC. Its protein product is CATREPGQVYEQYF.

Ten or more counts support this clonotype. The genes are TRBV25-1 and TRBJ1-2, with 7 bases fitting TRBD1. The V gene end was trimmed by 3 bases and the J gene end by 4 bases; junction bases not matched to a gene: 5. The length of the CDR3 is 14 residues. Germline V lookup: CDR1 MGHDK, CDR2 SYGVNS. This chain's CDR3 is CASSDPGGSYGYTF. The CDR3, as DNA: TGTGCCAGCAGTGATCCAGGGGGTTCCTATGGCTACACCTTC.

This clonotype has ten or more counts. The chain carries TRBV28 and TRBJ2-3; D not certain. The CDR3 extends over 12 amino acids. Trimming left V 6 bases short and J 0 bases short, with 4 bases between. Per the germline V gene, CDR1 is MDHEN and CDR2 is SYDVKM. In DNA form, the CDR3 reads TGTGCCAGCAGGCGAAGCACAGATACGCAGTATTTT. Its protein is CASRRSTDTQYF.

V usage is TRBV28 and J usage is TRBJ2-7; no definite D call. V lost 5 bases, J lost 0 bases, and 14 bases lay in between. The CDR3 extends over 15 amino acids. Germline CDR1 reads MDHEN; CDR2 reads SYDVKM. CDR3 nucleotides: TGTGCCAGCAGTCCCCAGGTGGGGTTCTCCTACGAGCAGTACTTC. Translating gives CASSPQVGFSYEQYF.

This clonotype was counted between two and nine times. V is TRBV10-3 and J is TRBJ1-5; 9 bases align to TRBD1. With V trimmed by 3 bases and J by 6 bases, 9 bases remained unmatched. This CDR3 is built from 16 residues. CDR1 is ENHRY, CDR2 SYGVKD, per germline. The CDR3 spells CAISDVGTGQGQPQHF. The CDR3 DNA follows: TGTGCCATCAGTGATGTCGGGACAGGGCAGGGTCAGCCCCAGCATTTT.

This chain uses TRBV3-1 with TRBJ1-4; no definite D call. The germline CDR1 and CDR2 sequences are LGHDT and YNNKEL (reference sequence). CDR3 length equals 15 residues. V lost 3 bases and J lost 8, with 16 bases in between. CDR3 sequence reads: CASSQMFTKREKLFF. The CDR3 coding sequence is TGTGCCAGCAGCCAGATGTTCACGAAGCGAGAAAAACTGTTTTTT. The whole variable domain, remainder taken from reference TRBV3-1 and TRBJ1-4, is DTAVSQTPKYLVTQMGNDKSIKCEQNLGHDTMYWYKQDSKKFLKIMFSYNNKELIINETVPNRFSPKSPDKAHLNLHINSLELGDSAVYFCASSQMFTKREKLFFGSGTQLSVL.

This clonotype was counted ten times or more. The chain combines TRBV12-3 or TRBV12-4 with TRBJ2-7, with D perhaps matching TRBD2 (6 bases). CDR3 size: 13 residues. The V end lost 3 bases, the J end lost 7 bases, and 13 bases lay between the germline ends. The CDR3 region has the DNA TGTGCCAGCAGTTTGCAGGCTAGCGTTGAGCAGTACTTC. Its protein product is CASSLQASVEQYF.

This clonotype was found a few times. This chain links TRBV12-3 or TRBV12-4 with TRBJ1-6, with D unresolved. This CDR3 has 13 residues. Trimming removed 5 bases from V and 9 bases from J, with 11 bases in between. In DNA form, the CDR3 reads TGTGCCAGCAGTCCAGGACCGGTTTCACCCCTCCACTTT. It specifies CASSPGPVSPLHF.